Below are 13 T cell receptor beta chains sequenced from a single sample in a study of siplizumab effects on memory and regulatory T cells. TCRdb's copy holds only in-frame clones and misses some; the assay was immunoSEQ multiplex PCR. The sample carries some 96,000 clones, 94% recorded once. The sequenced sample consisted of non-Treg CD4+ T cells sorted from blood. The receptors come from a human donor in good health.

The chain combines TRBV6-6 with TRBJ1-2; 8 bases agree with TRBD1. Germline assignment: CDR1 MNHNY and CDR2 SVGAGI (reference sequence). The CDR3 totals 15 residues. V dropped 4 bases and J dropped 5; count of bases not matched to a gene: 9. The CDR3, as DNA: TGTGCCAGCAGTTCAGGGACAGGAAGAAAGTATGGCTACACCTTC. This encodes CASSSGTGRKYGYTF.

This chain links TRBV18 with TRBJ2-1; 8 bases line up with TRBD2. Germline-derived CDR1 and CDR2 are KGHSH and LQKENI. The V gene end was trimmed by 8 bases and the J gene end by 0 bases; junction bases not matched to a gene: 3. This CDR3 is built from 14 residues. CDR3 in DNA: TGTGCCAGCCAGAGCGGGAGCTCCTACAATGAGCAGTTCTTC. Protein: CASQSGSSYNEQFF.

This clone was seen more than once but under ten times. The chain recombines TRBV7-8 with TRBJ1-4, with 9 bases matching TRBD1. The J segment lost 7 bases and the V segment lost 1 base, leaving 7 bases of the junction unmatched. The length of the CDR3 is 16 residues. Per the germline V gene, CDR1 is SGHVS and CDR2 is FQNEAQ. The CDR3 protein is CASSLVGQGLSEKLFF. The DNA for the CDR3 is TGTGCCAGCAGCTTAGTGGGACAGGGTTTAAGTGAAAAACTGTTTTTT.

A remark on this clone: The junction and the germline gene differ at one end; a read error may be behind it. The gene calls are TRBV7-3 and TRBJ1-2; D not certain. There are 14 residues in the CDR3. Germline CDR1 is SGHTA and CDR2 is FQGTGA. The CDR3 is CASSLTFGEGGYTF. The CDR3 DNA sequence: TGTGCCAGCAGCCTAACGTTTGGGGAAGGGGGCTACACCTTC.

The V and J genes are TRBV6-6 and TRBJ1-1; TRBD1 matches at 7 bases. Germline V lookup: CDR1 MNHNY, CDR2 SVGAGI (reference sequence). CDR3 size: 16 residues. V shed 9 bases and J 0 bases; nucleotides not matched to a gene: 13. This chain's CDR3 is CASYFRDSYMNTEAFF. CDR3 sequence (DNA): TGTGCCAGTTACTTCCGGGACAGCTACATGAACACTGAAGCTTTCTTT.

The chain combines TRBV5-4 with TRBJ2-7; 10 positions agree with TRBD2. V was clipped by 4 bases and J by 1 base; unmatched bases: 5. The CDR3 is 15 amino acids. Germline V CDR1 and CDR2: SGHNT, YYREEE (reference sequence). DNA of the CDR3: TGTGCCAGCAGCCCGAGCGGGAGGGGGTCCTACGAGCAGTACTTC. Its protein product is CASSPSGRGSYEQYF.

The chain carries TRBV6-1 and TRBJ1-5, with 7 bases lining up with TRBD1. This CDR3 is built from 14 residues. Germline CDR1 reads MNHNS; CDR2 reads SASEGT. V was pared by 4 bases and J by 4 bases, with 4 bases of the junction left unmatched. The CDR3 loop is CASSVGQMNQPQHF. As DNA, the CDR3 is TGTGCCAGCAGTGTGGGACAGATGAATCAGCCCCAGCATTTT.

J is TRBJ1-1 and V is TRBV9; D remains ambiguous. V shed 4 bases and J shed 4 bases, with 11 bases lying between them. CDR1 and CDR2 from the germline V gene are SGDLS and YYNGEE. This CDR3 spans 13 amino acids. The CDR3 DNA reads TGTGCCAGCAGCTCCCGTGGAAGCACTGAAGCTTTCTTT. This translates into CASSSRGSTEAFF.

This rearrangement joins TRBV18 to TRBJ2-7, with TRBD1 matching 7 bases. J gave up 5 bases and V 5 bases, and 6 bases lay outside the gene matches. There are 13 residues in the CDR3. CDR1 and CDR2 from the germline V gene are KGHSH and LQKENI. CDR3 DNA: TGTGCCAGCTCAAAACGACAGGGAGACGAGCAGTACTTC. Its protein product is CASSKRQGDEQYF.

This chain connects TRBV9 to TRBJ2-7, with TRBD1 matching 9 bases. CDR1 is SGDLS, CDR2 YYNGEE, per germline. This CDR3 has 15 amino acids. The V and J ends lost 2 bases and 0 bases, in that order; junction bases with no gene match: 3. The CDR3 spells CASSVGQGTSYEQYF. The CDR3 DNA follows: TGTGCCAGCAGCGTTGGACAGGGGACCTCCTACGAGCAGTACTTC.

Here the CDR3 reads CASILGGFRNTIYF. The CDR3 DNA sequence: TGTGCCAGCATCCTGGGGGGGTTCAGAAACACCATATATTTT. The chain uses TRBV7-9 and TRBJ1-3, with D possibly being TRBD1 (5 bases). V lost 7 bases and J 5 bases, leaving 15 bases between the germline ends. The CDR3 is 14 residues long. Per the germline V gene, CDR1 is SEHNR and CDR2 is FQNEAQ (reference sequence).

This chain joins TRBV19 and TRBJ1-1; possibly TRBD1 for D (6 bases). CDR1 is LNHDA and CDR2 is SQIVND in the germline V gene (reference sequence). The V gene lost 5 bases and the J gene lost 7 bases, with 14 bases spanning the gap. The CDR3 is made up of 13 amino acids. The CDR3 protein is CASSPLGAGEAFF. As DNA, the CDR3 is TGTGCCAGTAGTCCCCTGGGGGCGGGTGAAGCTTTCTTT. The full variable domain, with the rest looked up from reference TRBV19 and TRBJ1-1, is DGGITQSPKYLFRKEGQNVTLSCEQNLNHDAMYWYRQDPGQGLRLIYYSQIVNDFQKGDIAEGYSVSREKKESFPLTVTSAQKNPTAFYLCASSPLGAGEAFFGQGTRLTVV.

This rearrangement joins TRBV19 to TRBJ2-1; 8 bases are shared with TRBD2. Germline V gene lookup returns CDR1 LNHDA and CDR2 SQIVND (reference sequence). With 5 bases clipped from V and 9 bases from J, the junction kept 12 bases outside the gene matches. The CDR3 contains 15 residues. Here the CDR3 DNA reads TGTGCCAGTAGTTCCCATCCTGGACTAGCTATTGAGCAGTTCTTC. Residues: CASSSHPGLAIEQFF.